A selection of T cell receptor beta chains follows, all from one sample in a study of blood T cell repertoires in COVID-19. Clones were sequenced by immunoSEQ multiplex PCR, and TCRdb holds only the in-frame ones, with some missing. The sample has 200,000 to 250,000 clones; 82% are singletons. Sequencing was performed on peripheral blood. The receptors come from a woman at least 80 years old with acute or convalescent COVID-19. The conserved cysteine and the conserved F or W are not part of the CDR3 here. Each record gives: V gene, D gene, J gene, CDR3 protein. The D gene is left open where the match is weak.

v_call: TRBV27
d_call: TRBD1
j_call: TRBJ1-5
cdr3_aa: ASSFGTGGLQPQH

v_call: TRBV23-1
d_call: TRBD2
j_call: TRBJ2-2
cdr3_aa: ARRSGGADGELF

v_call: TRBV7-3
d_call: TRBD1
j_call: TRBJ2-3
cdr3_aa: ASSTQGADTQY

v_call: TRBV7-8
d_call: TRBD1
j_call: TRBJ2-7
cdr3_aa: ASRTGVQGTYEQY

v_call: TRBV5-5
d_call: TRBD1
j_call: TRBJ2-7
cdr3_aa: ASSLGGQGVGYEQY

v_call: TRBV19
d_call: TRBD2
j_call: TRBJ2-1
cdr3_aa: ASSPRGGTSGYNEQF

v_call: TRBV19
d_call: .
j_call: TRBJ1-5
cdr3_aa: ASSIVARGFQPQH

v_call: TRBV7-2
d_call: .
j_call: TRBJ1-3
cdr3_aa: ASSLERAALLSSGNTIY

v_call: TRBV5-4
d_call: TRBD1
j_call: TRBJ1-2
cdr3_aa: ASSLERGPAKDT

v_call: TRBV27
d_call: TRBD1
j_call: TRBJ1-1
cdr3_aa: ASSLSFTRTGEAF

v_call: TRBV4-2
d_call: TRBD2
j_call: TRBJ2-7
cdr3_aa: ASSQGDGGIREQY

v_call: TRBV3-1/TRBV3-2
d_call: TRBD2
j_call: TRBJ2-7
cdr3_aa: ASSQPQTGGEEQY

v_call: TRBV29-1
d_call: TRBD1
j_call: TRBJ1-1
cdr3_aa: SVDRGDVRAF

v_call: TRBV7-2
d_call: .
j_call: TRBJ1-2
cdr3_aa: ASSSWDNFGYT

v_call: TRBV7-9
d_call: .
j_call: TRBJ1-6
cdr3_aa: ASSPRDYSPLH

v_call: TRBV7-9
d_call: TRBD1
j_call: TRBJ2-1
cdr3_aa: ASSTGTGPNEQF

v_call: TRBV10-3
d_call: .
j_call: TRBJ1-4
cdr3_aa: AIRPDNSNEKLF

v_call: TRBV18
d_call: .
j_call: TRBJ1-5
cdr3_aa: ASSLQGNSNQPQH

v_call: TRBV11-3
d_call: .
j_call: TRBJ2-3
cdr3_aa: ASSRDSRAPSTDTQY

v_call: TRBV29-1
d_call: .
j_call: TRBJ1-1
cdr3_aa: SVEGRATTEAF

v_call: TRBV29-1
d_call: TRBD1
j_call: TRBJ2-1
cdr3_aa: SAGDSYNEQF

v_call: TRBV7-6
d_call: .
j_call: TRBJ2-1
cdr3_aa: ASSPRVAGSSYNEQF

v_call: TRBV5-1
d_call: .
j_call: TRBJ1-2
cdr3_aa: ASSLGQSYGYT

v_call: TRBV10-3
d_call: TRBD1
j_call: TRBJ1-2
cdr3_aa: AIGGTVKVEDYGYT

v_call: TRBV28
d_call: TRBD1
j_call: TRBJ1-1
cdr3_aa: ASSLGGRGAF

v_call: TRBV28
d_call: .
j_call: TRBJ2-3
cdr3_aa: ASKIGLNTDTQY

v_call: TRBV6-5
d_call: .
j_call: TRBJ2-7
cdr3_aa: ASLGQWNSYEQY

v_call: TRBV9
d_call: .
j_call: TRBJ2-7
cdr3_aa: ASSVALGQISYEQY

v_call: TRBV6-5
d_call: .
j_call: TRBJ1-6
cdr3_aa: ASTRGKAPLH

v_call: TRBV30
d_call: TRBD1
j_call: TRBJ2-1
cdr3_aa: AWSGRDRRFYNEQF

v_call: TRBV30
d_call: .
j_call: TRBJ1-4
cdr3_aa: AWVKDREKLF

v_call: TRBV5-1
d_call: .
j_call: TRBJ1-2
cdr3_aa: ASSLGAKSGYT

v_call: TRBV2
d_call: .
j_call: TRBJ1-2
cdr3_aa: ASSQAGNNYGYT

v_call: TRBV14
d_call: .
j_call: TRBJ1-2
cdr3_aa: ASSQDRNRDYT

v_call: TRBV5-4
d_call: TRBD1
j_call: TRBJ2-2
cdr3_aa: ASSFGQGADTGELF

v_call: TRBV19
d_call: TRBD2
j_call: TRBJ2-5
cdr3_aa: ASSISSGEETQY

v_call: TRBV2
d_call: TRBD1
j_call: TRBJ1-6
cdr3_aa: ASSLRTGSSPLH

v_call: TRBV19
d_call: .
j_call: TRBJ1-3
cdr3_aa: ASTSNGDSGNTIY

v_call: TRBV25-1
d_call: TRBD2
j_call: TRBJ2-5
cdr3_aa: ASNIAGQETQY

v_call: TRBV15
d_call: .
j_call: TRBJ1-4
cdr3_aa: ASGDRTYEKLF

v_call: TRBV4-1
d_call: .
j_call: TRBJ2-1
cdr3_aa: ASSQDRARRNEQF

v_call: TRBV24-1
d_call: TRBD1
j_call: TRBJ1-2
cdr3_aa: ATSPGDRGPTKDT

v_call: TRBV19
d_call: .
j_call: TRBJ1-2
cdr3_aa: ASSRGHLTGYGYT

v_call: TRBV20-1
d_call: .
j_call: TRBJ1-2
cdr3_aa: SASQDNGYT

v_call: TRBV7-9
d_call: TRBD2
j_call: TRBJ2-3
cdr3_aa: ASSPGASGTDTQY

v_call: TRBV19
d_call: .
j_call: TRBJ2-7
cdr3_aa: ASSTIQGIYYEQY

v_call: TRBV7-9
d_call: .
j_call: TRBJ1-2
cdr3_aa: ASSPEGGLRNYGYT

v_call: TRBV28
d_call: .
j_call: TRBJ1-3
cdr3_aa: ASSFRSGNTIY

v_call: TRBV11-2
d_call: TRBD1
j_call: TRBJ1-2
cdr3_aa: ASTLGTGGTGYGYT

v_call: TRBV3-1/TRBV3-2
d_call: .
j_call: TRBJ2-1
cdr3_aa: ASSQRGSGNEQF

v_call: TRBV9
d_call: TRBD2
j_call: TRBJ2-5
cdr3_aa: ASNPSGGAPETQY

v_call: TRBV4-1
d_call: .
j_call: TRBJ1-1
cdr3_aa: ASSQELGAFPEAF